This T cell receptor beta chain was recovered during a study of T cells after yellow fever vaccination. Study details: Fractions containing few cells were prepared with SMART-Seq v4 Ultra Low Input.

Study-wide findings and caveats: Just a small share of clonotypes turned up in the CD4 compartment as well as the CD8 compartment.

In its sample, this clonotype was seen a few times. Its antigen is unknown. The germline CDR1 and CDR2 sequences are SGHTA and FQGTGA. The CDR3 spans 16 residues. V was clipped by 5 bases and J by 1 base; unmatched bases: 7. As TCR cDNA was made by 5'RACE template switching, a universal primer site and UMIs were added. TCRdb re-derived calls from the 5' RACE reads in MiXCR, one entry per CDR3 protein. The sample gives some 600,000 distinct CDR3 sequences, around 17% of which show up once; roughly a sixth is in the top ten. J is TRBJ2-1 and V is TRBV7-3; 8 nucleotides match TRBD2. The specimen comprised PBMCs, sampled 5 to 6 days after the first yellow fever vaccination. The receptor's source is a man aged 18 to 30 who received the YFV17D yellow fever vaccine. The CDR3 DNA is TGTGCCAGCAGCGCCCTCGGGAGGGCATCCTACAATGAGCAGTTCTTC. Its protein is CASSALGRASYNEQFF. Filled out from reference TRBV7-3 and TRBJ2-1, the complete variable domain reads GAGVSQTPSNKVTEKGKYVELRCDPISGHTALYWYRQSLGQGPEFLIYFQGTGAADDSGLPNDRFFAVRPEGSVSTLKIQRTERGDSAVYLCASSALGRASYNEQFFGPGTRLTVL.